The 27 T cell receptor beta chains given below trace back to one sample, sequenced in a study of T cell changes during pregnancy in multiple sclerosis (dated by TCRdb to about 2019). Library creation used the immunoSEQ multiplex PCR assay. TCRdb carries this immuneACCESS record with in-frame sequences only. Its versions omit some clonotypes, under half of them owing to an unresolved V gene in the studies checked, with the rest unexplained. This sample holds about 25,000 clones; around nine tenths were observed only once. Of the sample, 0.8% to 1.3% falls within the top ten clones. This specimen was CD4+ T cells from peripheral blood mononuclear cells, taken in the second trimester of pregnancy. Receptors originate from a female donor in good health, enrolled as a control in a pregnancy study.

The rearrangement joins TRBV5-6 to TRBJ2-7, with TRBD1 matching over 8 bases. Looked up from germline, CDR1 is SGHDT and CDR2 is YYEEEE. The CDR3 is 14 amino acids. The ends lost 4 bases at V and 5 bases at J; junction bases unmatched: 8. The CDR3 loop is CASSPQGQGHEQYF. CDR3 sequence (DNA): TGTGCCAGCAGCCCTCAAGGACAGGGTCACGAGCAGTACTTC. Full variable domain (rest looked up from reference TRBV5-6 and TRBJ2-7): DAGVTQSPTHLIKTRGQQVTLRCSPKSGHDTVSWYQQALGQGPQFIFQYYEEEERQRGNFPDRFSGHQFPNYSSELNVNALLLGDSALYLCASSPQGQGHEQYFGPGTRLTVT.

CDR3 coding DNA: TGTGCCAGCTCACCAACCGGGACACAAGAGACCCAGTACTTC. This gives the protein CASSPTGTQETQYF. The chain uses TRBV18 and TRBJ2-5, with D tentatively TRBD1 (6 bases). This CDR3 is 14 amino acids long. CDR1 and CDR2 from the germline V gene are KGHSH and LQKENI. The V end was cut by 2 bases, the J end by 2 bases, with 9 bases between. Drawing the rest from reference TRBV18 and TRBJ2-5, the complete variable domain is NAGVMQNPRHLVRRRGQEARLRCSPMKGHSHVYWYRQLPEEGLKFMVYLQKENIIDESGMPKERFSAEFPKEGPSILRIQQVVRGDSAAYFCASSPTGTQETQYFGPGTRLLVL.

This chain uses TRBV5-1 with TRBJ1-6; D might be TRBD1 (6 bases). V was shortened by 4 bases and J by 1 base, with 21 bases between the two germline ends. The CDR3 is 19 residues long. The germline gives CDR1 SGHRS, CDR2 YFSETQ. CDR3 in amino acids: CASSPHPQGKRSYNSPLHF. The CDR3 DNA reads as TGCGCCAGCAGCCCCCATCCACAGGGTAAGAGGTCCTATAATTCACCCCTCCACTTT.

The chain's CDR3 is CASSIRGTGIHGYGYTF. The DNA for the CDR3 is TGTGCCAGTAGTATTCGGGGGACAGGCATTCATGGCTATGGCTACACCTTC. The V and J genes are TRBV19 and TRBJ1-2, with TRBD1 matching 8 bases. Germline V gene sequence: CDR1 LNHDA, CDR2 SQIVND (reference sequence). The V and J ends lost 3 bases and 4 bases, in that order; junction bases with no gene match: 13. CDR3 length: 17 amino acids.

The V gene is TRBV19, the J gene TRBJ2-2, with D possibly TRBD2 on 6 matching bases. The CDR3 is made up of 12 amino acids. The V and J ends lost 6 bases and 8 bases respectively, with 10 bases between them. The germline V gene has CDR1 LNHDA and CDR2 SQIVND (reference sequence). The CDR3: CASREGAGELFF. CDR3 in DNA: TGTGCCAGTAGGGAGGGCGCAGGGGAGCTGTTTTTT.

Only one count was recorded for this clone. The J gene is TRBJ1-6, the V gene TRBV27; D uncertain. Germline V lookup: CDR1 MNHEY, CDR2 SMNVEV (reference sequence). The CDR3 covers 17 residues. V was clipped by 2 bases and J by 0 bases, with 11 bases between them. As DNA, the CDR3 is TGTGCCAGCAGTTTAGCTCCCTGGAGCTCCTATAATTCACCCCTCCACTTT. Encoded protein: CASSLAPWSSYNSPLHF.

The rearrangement uses TRBV5-1 and TRBJ2-1; 10 bases line up with TRBD1. The CDR3 loop spans 16 amino acids. CDR1 is SGHRS and CDR2 is YFSETQ in the germline V gene. Trimming at V came to 4 bases and at J to 4 bases, leaving 8 bases not matched to a gene. The CDR3 coding sequence is TGCGCCAGCAGCCCAAACCCGGGACAGGGGTACAATGAGCAGTTCTTC. Translated, it gives CASSPNPGQGYNEQFF.

The genes are TRBV5-4 and TRBJ2-3, with 8 bases matching TRBD1. Losses at the gene ends were 3 bases for V and 6 bases for J; bases not matched to a gene: 12. Germline V gene sequence: CDR1 SGHNT, CDR2 YYREEE (reference sequence). CDR3 length: 16 amino acids. DNA of the CDR3: TGTGCCAGCAGCTCGGACCCGGACAGGGCCAGCGATACGCAGTATTTT. Residues: CASSSDPDRASDTQYF.

The rearrangement joins TRBV5-6 to TRBJ1-1; 10 bases are shared with TRBD1. V lost 3 bases to trimming and J lost 6 bases; unmatched junction nucleotides: 2. The CDR3 sequence is 13 residues long. Per the germline V gene, CDR1 is SGHDT and CDR2 is YYEEEE. This CDR3 reads CASSWDRGPEAFF. CDR3 nucleotides: TGTGCCAGCAGCTGGGACAGGGGCCCTGAAGCTTTCTTT.

This clone was recorded once. The chain employs TRBV7-8 and TRBJ2-3; 14 bases are a match to TRBD2. V lost 4 bases, J lost 4 bases, and 1 base stayed unmatched. CDR3 length: 15 amino acids. Per germline, CDR1 SGHVS and CDR2 FQNEAQ. As DNA, the CDR3 is TGTGCCAGCAGCTCGGGACTAGCGGGGGCAGATACGCAGTATTTT. It translates to CASSSGLAGADTQYF.

The chain carries TRBV7-2 and TRBJ2-7; 13 bases align to TRBD2. Losses at the gene ends were 6 bases for V and 0 bases for J; bases not matched to a gene: 8. CDR3 length: 17 residues. Germline V CDR1 and CDR2: SGHTA, FQGNSA. The CDR3 is CASSSGLAGLLSYEQYF. For the CDR3, the DNA is TGTGCCAGCAGTTCGGGACTAGCGGGACTACTCTCCTACGAGCAGTACTTC.

The gene calls are TRBV6-5 and TRBJ2-7, with D possibly TRBD1 on 6 matching bases. The CDR3 length is 16 residues. The germline gives CDR1 MNHEY, CDR2 SVGAGI. The V gene lost 2 bases and the J gene lost 3 bases, with 17 bases spanning the gap. The CDR3 loop reads CASSYPTGSAVYEQYF. Here the CDR3 DNA reads TGTGCCAGCAGTTACCCTACAGGGTCGGCCGTCTACGAGCAGTACTTC.

V and J are TRBV6-5 and TRBJ1-2; no definite D call. V was pared by 7 bases and J by 2 bases, with 14 bases between. The CDR3 has 14 amino acids. Germline V lookup: CDR1 MNHEY, CDR2 SVGAGI. The CDR3 loop is CASTKGEGNYGYTF. As DNA, the CDR3 is TGTGCCAGCACGAAAGGAGAGGGCAACTATGGCTACACCTTC.

In this sample, this clone is medium-sized. The chain employs TRBV29-1 and TRBJ1-2; the match to TRBD1 covers 8 bases. The CDR3 sequence is 12 residues long. CDR1 is SQVTM, CDR2 ANQGSEA, per germline. V lost 7 bases, J lost 5 bases, and 6 bases stayed unmatched. The CDR3 is CSGGQGAYGYTF. The CDR3 region has the DNA TGCAGCGGAGGGCAGGGGGCGTATGGCTACACCTTC.

The chain uses TRBV6-5 and TRBJ1-1; TRBD1 matches 8 bases. The CDR3 covers 14 residues. The germline gives CDR1 MNHEY, CDR2 SVGAGI. V was clipped by 0 bases and J by 11 bases; unmatched bases: 8. The CDR3 sequence is CASSYSTQGAEAFF. CDR3 nucleotides: TGTGCCAGCAGTTACTCGACCCAGGGGGCAGAGGCTTTCTTT.

This rearrangement joins TRBV13 to TRBJ2-1; 12 bases are a match to TRBD2. Germline trimming cut 5 bases from V and 8 bases from J; bases unmatched to any gene: 22. Germline CDR1 is PRHDT and CDR2 is FYEKMQ (reference sequence). This CDR3 is built from 20 residues. Here the CDR3 reads CASSRLETLAGGPLGDEQFF. Written as DNA, the CDR3 is TGTGCCAGCAGCCGCCTTGAGACCCTAGCGGGAGGGCCACTCGGGGATGAGCAGTTCTTC.

This sequence joins TRBV6-6 and TRBJ2-2, with 8 nucleotides matching TRBD1. V was clipped by 7 bases and J by 0 bases; unmatched bases: 1. The CDR3 has 14 amino acids. The V gene's germline CDR1 is MNHNY and CDR2 SVGAGI (reference sequence). CDR3 residues: CASKTGANTGELFF. CDR3 coding DNA: TGTGCCAGCAAGACAGGGGCGAACACCGGGGAGCTGTTTTTT.

This clone was detected only a few times. The CDR3 region is CAWSTETGNTEAFF. In nucleotides, the CDR3 is TGTGCCTGGAGTACCGAGACAGGGAACACTGAAGCTTTCTTT. V and J are TRBV30 and TRBJ1-1; D perhaps matches TRBD1 (6 bases). V was cut by 2 bases and J by 1 base, with 11 bases left in between. Germline loops: CDR1 GTSNPN, CDR2 SVGIG (reference sequence). The CDR3 covers 14 residues.

The chain couples TRBV5-5 to TRBJ2-7; tentative D call: TRBD1 (5 bases). CDR1 SGHKS and CDR2 YYEKEE come from the germline V gene (reference sequence). This CDR3 region has 15 residues. V was shortened by 1 base and J by 7 bases, with 18 bases between the two germline ends. The DNA for the CDR3 is TGTGCCAGCAGCTTGATCCAGGGATTGCCTAGGGAGCAGTACTTC. Translation: CASSLIQGLPREQYF.

The chain links TRBV7-2 to TRBJ2-2; 13 positions match TRBD2. Germline CDR1 reads SGHTA; CDR2 reads FQGNSA. The CDR3 totals 18 residues. J lost 4 bases, V lost 3 bases, and 8 bases had no gene match. For the CDR3, the DNA is TGTGCCAGCAGCTTTTCTTTACTAGCGGGGGGGACCACCGGGGAGCTGTTTTTT. Its protein is CASSFSLLAGGTTGELFF.

This chain connects TRBV30 to TRBJ1-5; TRBD1 matches at 8 bases. The CDR3 runs to 13 residues. V lost 7 bases to trimming and J lost 5 bases; unmatched junction nucleotides: 7. CDR1 is GTSNPN, CDR2 SVGIG, per germline (reference sequence). The CDR3 nucleotides are TGTGCCTCGCGGACAGGGAACGATCAGCCCCAGCATTTT. Its translation: CASRTGNDQPQHF.

The V gene is TRBV7-9, the J gene TRBJ1-1; D may be TRBD1 (5 bases). CDR1 is SEHNR, CDR2 FQNEAQ, per germline (reference sequence). Trimming cost V 1 base and J 8 bases, with 17 bases left between them. CDR3 length: 15 residues. The CDR3 protein is CASSLDSTGRTEAFF. The CDR3 bases are TGTGCCAGCAGCTTAGATAGCACAGGAAGGACCGAAGCTTTCTTT. Drawing the rest from reference TRBV7-9 and TRBJ1-1, the complete variable domain is DTGVSQNPRHKITKRGQNVTFRCDPISEHNRLYWYRQTLGQGPEFLTYFQNEAQLEKSRLLSDRFSAERPKGSFSTLEIQRTEQGDSAMYLCASSLDSTGRTEAFFGQGTRLTVV.

The chain is built from TRBV7-6 and TRBJ2-1, with D tentatively TRBD1 (6 bases). The CDR3 covers 13 residues. Trimming stripped 1 base from V and 9 bases from J, with 10 bases between. From germline, CDR1 is SGHVS and CDR2 FNYEAQ. The CDR3 loop is CASSLGGQAEQFF. CDR3 in DNA: TGTGCCAGCAGCTTAGGGGGGCAAGCTGAGCAGTTCTTC. Supplemented by reference TRBV7-6 and TRBJ2-1, the full variable domain reads GAGVSQSPRYKVTKRGQDVALRCDPISGHVSLYWYRQALGQGPEFLTYFNYEAQQDKSGLPNDRFSAERPEGSISTLTIQRTEQRDSAMYRCASSLGGQAEQFFGPGTRLTVL.

This chain connects TRBV21-1 to TRBJ2-7; TRBD1, the D gene given by the table, was not confirmed from the DNA. TRBV21-1 is given as a pseudogene. The CDR3 is 15 amino acids. The CDR3: CASSKAGPDTYEQYF. CDR3 sequence (DNA): TGTGCCAGCAGCAAAGCCGGCCCAGACACCTACGAGCAGTACTTC.

This chain links TRBV19 with TRBJ1-2; 10 positions match TRBD1. This CDR3 is 13 amino acids long. CDR1 LNHDA and CDR2 SQIVND come from the germline V gene (reference sequence). The junction had 6 bases not matched to a gene; V was cut back by 7 bases and J by 7 bases. The CDR3 coding sequence is TGTGCCAGTACCGCGACAGGGGGCAGTGGCTACACCTTC. Translation: CASTATGGSGYTF.

J is TRBJ1-6 and V is TRBV5-5; D is perhaps TRBD1 (5 bases). The CDR3 is 15 residues long. Trimming pared 0 bases from V and 8 bases from J, leaving 12 bases between. The germline V gene encodes CDR1 SGHKS and CDR2 YYEKEE (reference sequence). CDR3 sequence reads: CASSLAGASDSPLHF. Here the CDR3 DNA reads TGTGCCAGCAGCTTGGCTGGGGCATCGGATTCACCCCTCCACTTT.

This clone appeared a few times. The rearrangement joins TRBV5-6 to TRBJ1-2; unclear D gene. V was cut by 4 bases and J by 7 bases, with 17 bases left in between. Germline V lookup: CDR1 SGHDT, CDR2 YYEEEE. This CDR3 is built from 14 residues. The CDR3 DNA is TGTGCCAGCAGCACCCCCCCGGGGTCGGGTGGCTACACCTTC. This gives the protein CASSTPPGSGGYTF.